What follows are 24 T cell receptor beta chains derived from one specimen sequenced in a study of shared clonotypes between healthy human individuals. Repertoires were generated with immunoSEQ multiplex PCR, while TCRdb's copy carries only in-frame clones and drops some. The sample lists about 2 million clones, 85% to 95% seen once, with 0.9% to 1.5% in the top ten. The naive CD8 population came from CD45RO-negative cells selected for CCR7, without terminally differentiated effector memory CD45RA+ cells. The sequencing input was naive CD8+ T cells sorted from blood. The receptors shown here come from a man aged 18 to 29 in good health.

As to this clone: The identical CDR3 is also encoded by other nucleotide sequences in the sample. This chain uses TRBV27 with TRBJ1-5, with a weak D call TRBD1 (5 bases). CDR1 is MNHEY, CDR2 SMNVEV, per germline (reference sequence). CDR3 length equals 15 residues. Trimming pared 0 bases from V and 5 bases from J, leaving 11 bases between. CDR3 sequence reads: CASSLSPGGDQPQHF. The CDR3 coding sequence is TGTGCCAGCAGTTTATCGCCCGGGGGGGATCAGCCCCAGCATTTT.

This chain uses TRBV30 with TRBJ1-2; D not resolved. The V end lost 8 bases, the J end lost 3 bases, and 19 bases lay between the germline ends. The germline CDR1 and CDR2 sequences are GTSNPN and SVGIG (reference sequence). The CDR3 runs 14 residues. In DNA form, the CDR3 reads TGTGCCACCTACACCCCCCGGATGGACTATGGCTACACCTTC. This sequence encodes CATYTPRMDYGYTF.

The V gene is TRBV7-8, the J gene TRBJ2-2; the D gene is possibly TRBD2 (6 bases). Germline assignment: CDR1 SGHVS and CDR2 FQNEAQ. The CDR3 has 15 amino acids. Between the trimmed V and J ends, which lost 6 bases and 0 bases, there was a span of 11 bases. The chain's CDR3 is CASSQAGTNTGELFF. The CDR3 region has the DNA TGTGCCAGCAGTCAGGCGGGAACGAACACCGGGGAGCTGTTTTTT.

The chain combines TRBV28 with TRBJ1-1; no firm D call. The germline CDR1 and CDR2 sequences are MDHEN and SYDVKM. This CDR3 is 16 amino acids long. V was pared by 2 bases and J by 0 bases, with 13 bases between. CDR3 bases: TGTGCCAGCAGTTTACCCAGTTGGGGTATGAACACTGAAGCTTTCTTT. Protein: CASSLPSWGMNTEAFF.

The chain uses TRBV27 and TRBJ2-7; a possible D gene is TRBD1 (5 bases). The ends were cut back, 8 bases at V and 3 bases at J, with 11 bases in the middle. In germline, CDR1 is MNHEY, CDR2 SMNVEV (reference sequence). The CDR3 has 12 amino acids. In DNA, the CDR3 is TGTGCCAGCGGCAGGGTGGTCTACGAGCAGTACTTC. Protein product: CASGRVVYEQYF.

CDR3 bases: TGTGCCAGCAGCGTAGATAGTTGGGACGAGCAGTACTTC. Translating gives CASSVDSWDEQYF. The chain combines TRBV9 with TRBJ2-7; D is undetermined. CDR1 is SGDLS and CDR2 is YYNGEE in the germline V gene. The CDR3 length is 13 residues. V gave up 0 bases and J gave up 5 bases, with 9 bases separating them.

This rearrangement joins TRBV7-6 to TRBJ2-7, with 7 bases matching TRBD1. Trimming at V came to 3 bases and at J to 6 bases, leaving 8 bases not matched to a gene. The germline V gene has CDR1 SGHVS and CDR2 FNYEAQ. CDR3 length: 14 amino acids. The CDR3 DNA reads TGTGCCAGCAGCTTTTTGCCAGGACAGGCCGAGCAGTACTTC. This translates into CASSFLPGQAEQYF.

The V and J genes are TRBV2 and TRBJ2-7; 11 bases agree with TRBD2. This CDR3 is built from 16 residues. The germline V gene has CDR1 SNHLY and CDR2 FYNNEI. V was pared by 3 bases and J by 2 bases, with 6 bases of the junction left unmatched. The CDR3, as DNA: TGTGCCAGCAGTGATTCCACTAGCGGGGGAGCCTACGAGCAGTACTTC. Translating it yields CASSDSTSGGAYEQYF.

The genes are TRBV7-8 and TRBJ1-1; D is possibly TRBD1 (6 bases). The germline V gene has CDR1 SGHVS and CDR2 FQNEAQ. There are 15 residues in the CDR3. V was clipped by 2 bases and J by 3 bases, with 13 bases between them. The CDR3 loop reads CASSLFQGRDTEAFF. As DNA, the CDR3 is TGTGCCAGCAGCTTATTCCAGGGGAGGGACACTGAAGCTTTCTTT.

V is TRBV5-6 and J is TRBJ2-7; D may be TRBD1 (5 bases). Germline CDR1 is SGHDT and CDR2 is YYEEEE. This CDR3 is 14 amino acids long. Trimming took 5 bases from V and 5 from J, leaving 17 bases between them. DNA of the CDR3: TGTGCCAGCAGTTACGGACACAACCCGCACGAGCAGTACTTC. Its protein is CASSYGHNPHEQYF.

The chain combines TRBV6-6 with TRBJ2-3; tentatively, D is TRBD2 (6 bases). The germline V gene encodes CDR1 MNHNY and CDR2 SVGAGI (reference sequence). With 2 bases removed from V and 10 bases from J, the gap between germline ends came to 10 bases. The CDR3 is made up of 12 amino acids. CDR3 protein: CASSYGAGPQYF. CDR3 bases: TGTGCCAGCAGTTACGGGGCGGGGCCGCAGTATTTT.

As concerns this clone: This may be a read error, as it is one base from a much larger clone. This chain uses TRBV25-1 with TRBJ2-7; TRBD1 matches 8 bases. CDR3 length equals 13 residues. Germline V gene data show CDR1 as MGHDK and CDR2 as SYGVNS. V was clipped by 3 bases and J by 2 bases; unmatched bases: 0. This CDR3 is CASSEGQAYEQYF. The CDR3 region has the DNA TGTGCCAGCAGTGAGGGACAGGCCTACGAGCAGTACTTC.

The rearrangement uses TRBV7-6 and TRBJ1-1; TRBD1 agrees at 10 bases. The CDR3 is 17 residues long. The germline V gene encodes CDR1 SGHVS and CDR2 FNYEAQ. Unmatched junction bases numbered 8, after V lost 1 base and J lost 3 bases. The CDR3 sequence is CASSLGLTGGVDTEAFF. CDR3 DNA sequence: TGTGCCAGCAGCTTAGGATTGACAGGGGGCGTGGACACTGAAGCTTTCTTT.

J is TRBJ2-7 and V is TRBV5-1; D unresolved. Germline lookup yields CDR1 SGHRS and CDR2 YFSETQ. This CDR3 is 14 amino acids long. Between the trimmed V and J ends, which lost 1 base and 3 bases, there was a span of 11 bases. Here the CDR3 reads CASSLFPEFYEQYF. DNA for the CDR3: TGCGCCAGCAGCTTGTTTCCGGAATTCTACGAGCAGTACTTC.

The rearrangement links TRBV6-1 to TRBJ1-3, with D possibly being TRBD1 (5 bases). V was clipped by 6 bases and J by 8 bases, with 20 bases between them. Germline-derived CDR1 and CDR2 are MNHNS and SASEGT. CDR3 length: 15 residues. The CDR3 nucleotides are TGTGCCAGCAGGACTCAGGGTTCCTCGCTTGACACCATATATTTT. This gives the protein CASRTQGSSLDTIYF.

The chain couples TRBV13 to TRBJ2-1, with D unresolved. This CDR3 has 14 amino acids. V was clipped by 7 bases and J by 2 bases, with 12 bases between them. Germline V CDR1 and CDR2: PRHDT, FYEKMQ (reference sequence). The CDR3 sequence is CASTPRGAYNEQFF. The CDR3 DNA follows: TGTGCCAGCACCCCGAGAGGCGCCTACAATGAGCAGTTCTTC. Looking up the rest from reference TRBV13 and TRBJ2-1 gives the full variable domain: AAGVIQSPRHLIKEKRETATLKCYPIPRHDTVYWYQQGPGQDPQFLISFYEKMQSDKGSIPDRFSAQQFSDYHSELNMSSLELGDSALYFCASTPRGAYNEQFFGPGTRLTVL.

The J gene is TRBJ2-1, the V gene TRBV9; no definite D call. Trimming left V 0 bases short and J 0 bases short, with 4 bases between. CDR3 size: 14 residues. Germline V gives CDR1 SGDLS, CDR2 YYNGEE. CDR3 amino acids: CASSVGNSYNEQFF. CDR3 sequence (DNA): TGTGCCAGCAGCGTAGGAAACTCCTACAATGAGCAGTTCTTC.

On this clone itself: The junction does not match germline at one end; this may be a read error. The chain is built from TRBV5-8 and TRBJ2-7; TRBD1 is a possible D gene (6 bases). This CDR3 has 15 amino acids. From germline, CDR1 is SGHTS and CDR2 YDEGEE. The CDR3 DNA follows: TGTGCCAGCAGCTTGATTGCAGGGGTATCCTCCGAGCAGTACTTC. The encoded protein is CASSLIAGVSSEQYF.

This clone has only one observation. The V gene is TRBV4-3, the J gene TRBJ2-1; D is undetermined. Germline-derived CDR1 and CDR2 are LGHNA and YSLEER. This CDR3 contains 14 residues. The V end lost 0 bases, the J end lost 8 bases, and 11 bases lay between the germline ends. The CDR3 loop is CASSQEPGPDEQFF. As DNA, the CDR3 is TGCGCCAGCAGCCAAGAGCCGGGCCCAGATGAGCAGTTCTTC.

This clone showed up just once. The chain employs TRBV2 and TRBJ1-2; 7 nucleotides line up with TRBD1. CDR1 and CDR2 (germline): SNHLY, FYNNEI. V lost 0 bases and J lost 4; bases outside the gene matches: 2. The CDR3 is 14 residues long. CDR3 protein: CASSEAGGAYGYTF. The CDR3 region has the DNA TGTGCCAGCAGTGAAGCAGGGGGCGCCTATGGCTACACCTTC.

J is TRBJ2-2 and V is TRBV7-9; D call uncertain. Germline CDR1 and CDR2: SEHNR and FQNEAQ (reference sequence). CDR3 length: 12 amino acids. V gave up 11 bases and J gave up 5 bases, with 12 bases separating them. The CDR3 protein is CAPVELTGELFF. For the CDR3, the DNA is TGTGCCCCGGTGGAGTTGACCGGGGAGCTGTTTTTT.

The genes are TRBV4-1 and TRBJ2-7; perhaps TRBD1 as D (6 bases). The CDR3 loop spans 16 amino acids. Germline CDR1 MGHRA, CDR2 YSYEKL. V lost 5 bases, J lost 0 bases, and 17 bases lay in between. As DNA, the CDR3 is TGCGCCAGCAGCTACCGATCAGGGGACCCCTCCTACGAGCAGTACTTC. Its protein is CASSYRSGDPSYEQYF.

The rearrangement joins TRBV30 to TRBJ1-1; D call uncertain. Trimming stripped 2 bases from V and 8 bases from J, with 9 bases between. The CDR3 totals 11 residues. CDR1 GTSNPN and CDR2 SVGIG come from the germline V gene (reference sequence). The CDR3: CAWSFPGEAFF. The DNA for the CDR3 is TGTGCCTGGAGTTTCCCGGGGGAAGCTTTCTTT.

The CDR3 coding sequence is TGTGCCAGCAGCCCAGGGGCGGCTTTCAATGAGCAGTTCTTC. This translates into CASSPGAAFNEQFF. The rearrangement links TRBV9 to TRBJ2-1; tentative D call: TRBD1 (6 bases). Germline lookup yields CDR1 SGDLS and CDR2 YYNGEE. The germline V and J ends were trimmed by 4 bases and 6 bases, with 14 bases remaining between them. The CDR3 totals 14 residues.